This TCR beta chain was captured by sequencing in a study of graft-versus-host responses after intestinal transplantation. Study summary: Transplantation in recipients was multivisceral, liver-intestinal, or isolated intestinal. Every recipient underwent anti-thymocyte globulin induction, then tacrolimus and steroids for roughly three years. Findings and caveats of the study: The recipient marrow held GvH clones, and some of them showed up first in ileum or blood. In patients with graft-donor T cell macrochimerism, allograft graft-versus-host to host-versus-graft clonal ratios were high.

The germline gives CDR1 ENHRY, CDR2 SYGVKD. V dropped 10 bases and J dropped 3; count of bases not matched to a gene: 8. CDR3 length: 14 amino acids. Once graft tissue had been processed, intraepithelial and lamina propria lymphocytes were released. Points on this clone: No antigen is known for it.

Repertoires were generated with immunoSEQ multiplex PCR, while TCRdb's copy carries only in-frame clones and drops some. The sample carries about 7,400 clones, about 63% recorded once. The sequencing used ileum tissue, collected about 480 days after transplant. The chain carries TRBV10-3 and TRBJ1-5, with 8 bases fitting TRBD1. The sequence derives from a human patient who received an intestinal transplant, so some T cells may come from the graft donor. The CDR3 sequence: CATNRGSTNQPQHF. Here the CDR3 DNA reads TGTGCCACTAACAGGGGGTCTACCAATCAGCCCCAGCATTTT.